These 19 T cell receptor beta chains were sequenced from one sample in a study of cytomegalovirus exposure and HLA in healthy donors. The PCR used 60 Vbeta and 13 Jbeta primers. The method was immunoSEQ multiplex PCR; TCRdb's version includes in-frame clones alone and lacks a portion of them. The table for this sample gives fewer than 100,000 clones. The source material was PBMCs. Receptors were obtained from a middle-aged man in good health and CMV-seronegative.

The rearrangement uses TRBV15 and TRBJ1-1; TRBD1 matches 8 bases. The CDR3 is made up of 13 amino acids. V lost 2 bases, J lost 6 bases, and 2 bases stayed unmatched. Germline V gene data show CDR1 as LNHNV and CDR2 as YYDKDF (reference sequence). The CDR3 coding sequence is TGTGCCACCAGCAGAATACAGGGGGCTGAAGCTTTCTTT. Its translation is CATSRIQGAEAFF. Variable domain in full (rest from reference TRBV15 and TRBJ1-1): DAMVIQNPRYQVTQFGKPVTLSCSQTLNHNVMYWYQQKSSQAPKLLFHYYDKDFNNEADTPDNFQSRRPNTSFCFLDIRSPGLGDTAMYLCATSRIQGAEAFFGQGTRLTVV.

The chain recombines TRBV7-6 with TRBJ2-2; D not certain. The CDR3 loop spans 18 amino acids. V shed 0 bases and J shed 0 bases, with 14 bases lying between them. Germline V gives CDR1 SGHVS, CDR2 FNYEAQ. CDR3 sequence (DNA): TGTGCCAGCAGCTTAGCATTAAGAGAGGCAGCGAACACCGGGGAGCTGTTTTTT. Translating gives CASSLALREAANTGELFF.

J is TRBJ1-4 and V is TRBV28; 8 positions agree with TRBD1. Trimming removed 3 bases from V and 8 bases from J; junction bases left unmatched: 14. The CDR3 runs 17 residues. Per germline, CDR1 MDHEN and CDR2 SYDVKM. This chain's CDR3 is CASSFYRRTGRQEKLFF. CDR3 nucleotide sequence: TGTGCCAGCAGTTTTTATAGACGGACAGGGAGACAAGAAAAACTGTTTTTT.

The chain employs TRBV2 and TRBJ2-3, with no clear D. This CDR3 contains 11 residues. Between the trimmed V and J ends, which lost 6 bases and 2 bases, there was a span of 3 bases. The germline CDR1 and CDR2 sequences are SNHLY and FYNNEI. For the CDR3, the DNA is TGTGCCAGCAGCCTCACAGATACGCAGTATTTT. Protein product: CASSLTDTQYF.

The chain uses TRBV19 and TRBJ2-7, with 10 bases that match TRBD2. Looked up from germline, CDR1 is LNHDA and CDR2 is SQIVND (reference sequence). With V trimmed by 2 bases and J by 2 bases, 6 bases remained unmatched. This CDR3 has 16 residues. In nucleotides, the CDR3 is TGTGCCAGTAGTATATTGCGGACTAGCGGAGCCTACGAGCAGTACTTC. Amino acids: CASSILRTSGAYEQYF. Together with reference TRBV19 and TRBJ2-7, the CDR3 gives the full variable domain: DGGITQSPKYLFRKEGQNVTLSCEQNLNHDAMYWYRQDPGQGLRLIYYSQIVNDFQKGDIAEGYSVSREKKESFPLTVTSAQKNPTAFYLCASSILRTSGAYEQYFGPGTRLTVT.

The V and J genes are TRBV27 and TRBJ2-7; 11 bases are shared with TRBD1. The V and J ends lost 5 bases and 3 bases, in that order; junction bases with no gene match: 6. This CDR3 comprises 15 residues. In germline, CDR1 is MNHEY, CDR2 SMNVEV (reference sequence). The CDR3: CASSGRTGGYYEQYF. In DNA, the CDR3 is TGTGCCAGCAGTGGCCGGACAGGGGGCTACTACGAGCAGTACTTC.

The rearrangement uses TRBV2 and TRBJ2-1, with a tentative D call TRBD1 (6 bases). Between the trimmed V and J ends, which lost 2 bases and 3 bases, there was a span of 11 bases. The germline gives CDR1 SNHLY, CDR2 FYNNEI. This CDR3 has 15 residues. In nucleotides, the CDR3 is TGTGCCAGCAGTGAACAGGACAGCATCTACAATGAGCAGTTCTTC. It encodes CASSEQDSIYNEQFF.

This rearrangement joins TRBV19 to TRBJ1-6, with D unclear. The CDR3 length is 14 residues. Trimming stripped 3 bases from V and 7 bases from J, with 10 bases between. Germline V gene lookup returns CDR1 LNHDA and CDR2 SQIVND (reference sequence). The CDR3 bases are TGTGCCAGTAGTATTGCGGTTTTGAATTCACCCCTCCACTTT. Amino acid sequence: CASSIAVLNSPLHF.

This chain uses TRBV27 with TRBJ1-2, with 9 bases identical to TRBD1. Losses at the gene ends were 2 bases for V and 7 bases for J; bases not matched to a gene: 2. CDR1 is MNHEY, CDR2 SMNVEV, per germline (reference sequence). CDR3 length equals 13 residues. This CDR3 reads CASSLRTGVGYTF. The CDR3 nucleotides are TGTGCCAGCAGTTTAAGGACAGGGGTTGGCTACACCTTC.

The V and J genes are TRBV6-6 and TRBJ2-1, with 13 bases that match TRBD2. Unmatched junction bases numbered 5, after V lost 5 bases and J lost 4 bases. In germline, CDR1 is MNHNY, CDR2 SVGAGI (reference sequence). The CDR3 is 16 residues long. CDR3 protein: CASSGRTSGGYNEQFF. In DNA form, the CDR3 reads TGTGCCAGCAGTGGCCGGACTAGCGGGGGTTACAATGAGCAGTTCTTC.

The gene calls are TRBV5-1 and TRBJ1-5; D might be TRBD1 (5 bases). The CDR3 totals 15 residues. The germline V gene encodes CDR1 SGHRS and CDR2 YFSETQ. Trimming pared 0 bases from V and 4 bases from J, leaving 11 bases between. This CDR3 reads CASSLAGPGNQPQHF. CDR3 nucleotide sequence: TGCGCCAGCAGCTTGGCTGGACCAGGGAATCAGCCCCAGCATTTT.

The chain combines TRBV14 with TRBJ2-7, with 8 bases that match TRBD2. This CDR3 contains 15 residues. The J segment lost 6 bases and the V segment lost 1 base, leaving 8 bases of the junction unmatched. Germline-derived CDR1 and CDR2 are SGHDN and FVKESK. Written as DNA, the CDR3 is TGTGCCAGCAGCCAAGCGAGCGGGGGAGGATCCGAGCAGTACTTC. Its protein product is CASSQASGGGSEQYF. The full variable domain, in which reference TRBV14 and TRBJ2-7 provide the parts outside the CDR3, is EAGVTQFPSHSVIEKGQTVTLRCDPISGHDNLYWYRRVMGKEIKFLLHFVKESKQDESGMPNNRFLAERTGGTYSTLKVQPAELEDSGVYFCASSQASGGGSEQYFGPGTRLTVT.

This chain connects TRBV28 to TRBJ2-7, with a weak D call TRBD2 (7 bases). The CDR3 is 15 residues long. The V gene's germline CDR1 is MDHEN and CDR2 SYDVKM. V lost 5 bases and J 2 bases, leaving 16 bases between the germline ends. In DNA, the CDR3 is TGTGCCAGCAGTCAGGCGGGGGCCAAAACCTACGAGCAGTACTTC. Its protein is CASSQAGAKTYEQYF. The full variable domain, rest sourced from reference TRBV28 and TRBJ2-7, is DVKVTQSSRYLVKRTGEKVFLECVQDMDHENMFWYRQDPGLGLRLIYFSYDVKMKEKGDIPEGYSVSREKKERFSLILESASTNQTSMYLCASSQAGAKTYEQYFGPGTRLTVT.

CDR3 sequence reads: CASQQRREEKLFF. In DNA, the CDR3 is TGTGCCAGCCAACAGAGGCGGGAGGAAAAACTGTTTTTT. The chain is built from TRBV6-6 and TRBJ1-4; no firm D call. The V end was cut by 8 bases, the J end by 8 bases, with 15 bases between. The CDR3 loop spans 13 amino acids. The germline V gene encodes CDR1 MNHNY and CDR2 SVGAGI (reference sequence).

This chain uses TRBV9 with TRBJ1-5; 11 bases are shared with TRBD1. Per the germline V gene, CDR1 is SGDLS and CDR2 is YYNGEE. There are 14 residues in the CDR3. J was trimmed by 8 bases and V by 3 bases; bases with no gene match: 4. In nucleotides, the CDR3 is TGTGCCAGCAGCGCAGGGACAGGGGGGAAGCCCCAGCATTTT. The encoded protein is CASSAGTGGKPQHF.

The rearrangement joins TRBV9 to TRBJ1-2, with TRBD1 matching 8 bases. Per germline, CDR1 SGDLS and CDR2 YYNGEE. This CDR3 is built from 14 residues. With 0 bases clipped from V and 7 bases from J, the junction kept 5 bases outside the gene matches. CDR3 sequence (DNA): TGTGCCAGCAGCGTAGCGGACAGGGTTCCTGGCTACACCTTC. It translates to CASSVADRVPGYTF.

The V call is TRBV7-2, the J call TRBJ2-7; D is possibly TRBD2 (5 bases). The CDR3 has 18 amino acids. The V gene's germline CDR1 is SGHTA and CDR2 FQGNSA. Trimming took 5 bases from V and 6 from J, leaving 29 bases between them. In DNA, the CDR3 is TGTGCCAGCAGCACCCTAGCCCCGACTATAGCTCTGGGTCTCGAGCAGTACTTC. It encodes CASSTLAPTIALGLEQYF.

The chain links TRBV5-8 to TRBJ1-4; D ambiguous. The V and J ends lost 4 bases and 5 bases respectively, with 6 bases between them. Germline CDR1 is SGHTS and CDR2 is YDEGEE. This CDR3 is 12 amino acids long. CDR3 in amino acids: CASSHSNEKLFF. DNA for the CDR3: TGTGCCAGCAGCCATTCAAATGAAAAACTGTTTTTT.

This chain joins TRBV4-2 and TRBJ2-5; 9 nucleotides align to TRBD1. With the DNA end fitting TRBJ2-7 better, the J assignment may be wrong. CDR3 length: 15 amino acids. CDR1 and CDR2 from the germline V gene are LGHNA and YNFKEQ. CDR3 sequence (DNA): TGTGCCAGCAGCCCATCCGGGACAGGGTCCTACGAGCAGTACTTC. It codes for CASSPSGTGSYEQYF.